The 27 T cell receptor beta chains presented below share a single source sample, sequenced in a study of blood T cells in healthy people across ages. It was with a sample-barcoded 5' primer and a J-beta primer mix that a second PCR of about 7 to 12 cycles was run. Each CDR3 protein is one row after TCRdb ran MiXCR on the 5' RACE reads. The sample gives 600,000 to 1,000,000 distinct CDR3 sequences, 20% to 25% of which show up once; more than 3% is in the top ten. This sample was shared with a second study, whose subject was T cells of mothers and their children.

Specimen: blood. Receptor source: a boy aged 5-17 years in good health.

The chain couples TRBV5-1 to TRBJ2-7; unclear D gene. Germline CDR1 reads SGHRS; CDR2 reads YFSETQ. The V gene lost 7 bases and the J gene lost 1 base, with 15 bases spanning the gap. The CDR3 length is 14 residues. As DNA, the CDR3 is TGCGCCAGCGCTCCGGGCAGCGTATCCTACGAGCAGTACTTC. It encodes CASAPGSVSYEQYF.

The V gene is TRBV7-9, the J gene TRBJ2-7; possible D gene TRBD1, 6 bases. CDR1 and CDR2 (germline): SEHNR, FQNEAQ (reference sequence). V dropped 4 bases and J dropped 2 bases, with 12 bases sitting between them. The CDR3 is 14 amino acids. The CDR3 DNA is TGTGCCAGCAGCTCCAGTCAGGGGCCCTACGAGCAGTACTTC. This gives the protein CASSSSQGPYEQYF.

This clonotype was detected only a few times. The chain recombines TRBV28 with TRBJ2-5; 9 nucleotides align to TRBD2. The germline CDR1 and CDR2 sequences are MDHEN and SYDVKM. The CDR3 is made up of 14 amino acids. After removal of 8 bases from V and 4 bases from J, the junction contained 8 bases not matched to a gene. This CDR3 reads CASRVAGGPETQYF. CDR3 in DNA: TGTGCCAGCCGAGTTGCGGGAGGGCCAGAGACCCAGTACTTC.

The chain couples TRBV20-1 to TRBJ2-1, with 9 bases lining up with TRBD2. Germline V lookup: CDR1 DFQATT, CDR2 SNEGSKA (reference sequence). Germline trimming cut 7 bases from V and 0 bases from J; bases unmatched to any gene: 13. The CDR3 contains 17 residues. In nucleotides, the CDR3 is TGCAGTGTCCCGATATATAGCGGGAGCGACTCCTACAATGAGCAGTTCTTC. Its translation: CSVPIYSGSDSYNEQFF.

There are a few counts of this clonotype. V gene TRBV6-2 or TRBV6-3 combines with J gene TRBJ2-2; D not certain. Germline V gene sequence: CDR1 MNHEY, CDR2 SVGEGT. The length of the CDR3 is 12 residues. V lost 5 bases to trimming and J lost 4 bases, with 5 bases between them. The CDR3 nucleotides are TGTGCCAGCAGTCGTACCACCGGGGAGCTGTTTTTT. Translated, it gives CASSRTTGELFF.

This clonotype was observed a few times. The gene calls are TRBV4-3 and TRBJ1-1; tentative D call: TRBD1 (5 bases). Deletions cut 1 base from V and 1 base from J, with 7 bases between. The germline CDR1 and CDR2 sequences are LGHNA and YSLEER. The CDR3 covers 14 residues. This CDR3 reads CASSQAGSNTEAFF. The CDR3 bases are TGCGCCAGCAGCCAAGCAGGGTCGAACACTGAAGCTTTCTTT.

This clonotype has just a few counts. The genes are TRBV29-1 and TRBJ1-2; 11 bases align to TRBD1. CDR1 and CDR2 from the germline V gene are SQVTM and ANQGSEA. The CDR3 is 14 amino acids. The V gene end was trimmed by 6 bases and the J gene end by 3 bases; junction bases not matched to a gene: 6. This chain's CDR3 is CSVTRTGGDYGYTF. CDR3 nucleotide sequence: TGCAGCGTCACACGGACAGGGGGCGACTATGGCTACACCTTC. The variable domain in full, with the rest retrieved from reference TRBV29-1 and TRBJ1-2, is SAVISQKPSRDICQRGTSLTIQCQVDSQVTMMFWYRQQPGQSLTLIATANQGSEATYESGFVIDKFPISRPNLTFSTLTVSNMSPEDSSIYLCSVTRTGGDYGYTFGSGTRLTVV.

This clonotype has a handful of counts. The CDR3 DNA sequence: TGTGCCAGCAGCTTAGCGGTGGGAGGGCCTTCGCTTGAGCAGTTCTTC. It encodes CASSLAVGGPSLEQFF. This rearrangement joins TRBV11-2 to TRBJ2-1; 7 nucleotides align to TRBD2. Germline V lookup: CDR1 SGHAT, CDR2 FQNNGV. This CDR3 region has 16 residues. Trimming at V came to 1 base and at J to 9 bases, leaving 12 bases not matched to a gene.

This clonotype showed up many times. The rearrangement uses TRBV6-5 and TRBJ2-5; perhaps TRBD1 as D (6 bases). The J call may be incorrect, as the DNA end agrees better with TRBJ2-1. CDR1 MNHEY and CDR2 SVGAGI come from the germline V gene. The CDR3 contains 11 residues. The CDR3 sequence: CASSYGGEQFF. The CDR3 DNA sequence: TGTGCCAGCAGTTACGGGGGCGAGCAGTTCTTC.

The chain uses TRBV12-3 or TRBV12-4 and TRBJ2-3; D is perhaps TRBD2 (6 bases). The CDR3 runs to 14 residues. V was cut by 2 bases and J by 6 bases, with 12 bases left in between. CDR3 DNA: TGTGCCAGCAGTTTAACGACCGGAGGGGATACGCAGTATTTT. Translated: CASSLTTGGDTQYF.

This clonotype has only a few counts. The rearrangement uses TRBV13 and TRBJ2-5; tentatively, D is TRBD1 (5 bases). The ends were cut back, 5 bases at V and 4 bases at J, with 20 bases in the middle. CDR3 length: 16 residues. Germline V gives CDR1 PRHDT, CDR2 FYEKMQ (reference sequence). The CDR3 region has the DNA TGTGCCAGCAGCCCGATCCTTGCAGGGATGGTAGAGACCCAGTACTTC. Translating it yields CASSPILAGMVETQYF. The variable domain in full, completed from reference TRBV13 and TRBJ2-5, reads AAGVIQSPRHLIKEKRETATLKCYPIPRHDTVYWYQQGPGQDPQFLISFYEKMQSDKGSIPDRFSAQQFSDYHSELNMSSLELGDSALYFCASSPILAGMVETQYFGPGTRLLVL.

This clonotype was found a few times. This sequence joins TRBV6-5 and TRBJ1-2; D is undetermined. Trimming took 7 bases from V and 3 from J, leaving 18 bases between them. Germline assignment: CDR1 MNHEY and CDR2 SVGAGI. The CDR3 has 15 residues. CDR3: CASKRGKLLYYGYTF. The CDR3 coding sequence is TGTGCCAGCAAAAGAGGGAAGCTCCTTTACTATGGCTACACCTTC.

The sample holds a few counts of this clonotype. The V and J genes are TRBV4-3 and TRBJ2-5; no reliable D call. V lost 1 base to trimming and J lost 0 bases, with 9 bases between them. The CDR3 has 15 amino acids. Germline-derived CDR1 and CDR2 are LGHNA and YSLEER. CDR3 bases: TGCGCCAGCAGCCAAGTTAGGCGAGACCAAGAGACCCAGTACTTC. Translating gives CASSQVRRDQETQYF.

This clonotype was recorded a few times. The CDR3 coding sequence is TGCGCCAGCAGCTTGGAGGCGGTCTCCTACAATGAGCAGTTCTTC. Encoded protein: CASSLEAVSYNEQFF. The rearrangement joins TRBV5-1 to TRBJ2-1; D is unresolved. The germline V gene has CDR1 SGHRS and CDR2 YFSETQ. Trimming took off 0 bases at V and 0 bases at J, with 7 bases between the two ends. The length of the CDR3 is 15 residues.

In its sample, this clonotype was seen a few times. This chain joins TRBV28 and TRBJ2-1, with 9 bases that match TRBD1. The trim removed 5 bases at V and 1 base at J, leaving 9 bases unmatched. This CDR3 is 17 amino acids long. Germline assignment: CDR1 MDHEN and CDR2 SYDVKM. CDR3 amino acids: CASSGFDRGGSYNEQFF. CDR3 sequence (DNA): TGTGCCAGCAGTGGGTTCGACAGGGGGGGATCCTACAATGAGCAGTTCTTC.

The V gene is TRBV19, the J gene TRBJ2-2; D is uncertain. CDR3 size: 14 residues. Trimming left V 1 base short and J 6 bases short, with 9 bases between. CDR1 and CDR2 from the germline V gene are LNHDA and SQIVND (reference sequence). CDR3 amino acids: CASSIGLGSGELFF. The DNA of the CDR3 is TGTGCCAGTAGTATAGGGCTGGGTTCCGGGGAGCTGTTTTTT.

CDR3: CASSLARRGLRTEYSNQPQHF. As DNA, the CDR3 is TGTGCCAGCAGTTTAGCTAGACGGGGTTTAAGAACGGAATATAGCAATCAGCCCCAGCATTTT. The J gene is TRBJ1-5, the V gene TRBV12-3 or TRBV12-4, with unresolved D. Trimming left V 0 bases short and J 0 bases short, with 24 bases between. The CDR3 covers 21 residues.

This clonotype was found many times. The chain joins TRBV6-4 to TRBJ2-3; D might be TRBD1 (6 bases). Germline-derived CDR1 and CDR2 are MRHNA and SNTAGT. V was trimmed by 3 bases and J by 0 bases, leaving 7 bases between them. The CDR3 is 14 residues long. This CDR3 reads CASSEGASTDTQYF. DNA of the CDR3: TGTGCCAGCAGTGAGGGGGCTAGCACAGATACGCAGTATTTT.

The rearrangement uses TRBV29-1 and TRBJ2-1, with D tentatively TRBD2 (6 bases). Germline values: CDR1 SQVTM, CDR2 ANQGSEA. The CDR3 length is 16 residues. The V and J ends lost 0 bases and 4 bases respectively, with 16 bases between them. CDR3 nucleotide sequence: TGCAGCGTTGAAGATCAGGGAGGATTAGCATACAATGAGCAGTTCTTC. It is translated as CSVEDQGGLAYNEQFF.

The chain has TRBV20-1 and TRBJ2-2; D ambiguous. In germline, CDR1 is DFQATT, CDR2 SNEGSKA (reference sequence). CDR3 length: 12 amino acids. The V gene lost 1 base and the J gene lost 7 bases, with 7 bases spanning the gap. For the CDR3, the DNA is TGCAGTGCTAGAGCTTTCAACGGGGAGCTGTTTTTT. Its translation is CSARAFNGELFF.

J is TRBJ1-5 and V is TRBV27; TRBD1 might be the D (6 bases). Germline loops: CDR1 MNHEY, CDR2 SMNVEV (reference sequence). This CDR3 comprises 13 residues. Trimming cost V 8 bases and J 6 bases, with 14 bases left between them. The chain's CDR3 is CASCLRGTQPQHF. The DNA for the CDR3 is TGTGCCAGCTGCCTTAGGGGGACTCAGCCCCAGCATTTT.

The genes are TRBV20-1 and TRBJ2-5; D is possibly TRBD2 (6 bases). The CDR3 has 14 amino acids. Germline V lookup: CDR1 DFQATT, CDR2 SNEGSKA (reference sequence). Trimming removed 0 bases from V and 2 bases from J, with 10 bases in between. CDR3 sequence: CSARDSREQETQYF. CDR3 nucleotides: TGCAGTGCTAGAGATAGTCGGGAGCAAGAGACCCAGTACTTC.

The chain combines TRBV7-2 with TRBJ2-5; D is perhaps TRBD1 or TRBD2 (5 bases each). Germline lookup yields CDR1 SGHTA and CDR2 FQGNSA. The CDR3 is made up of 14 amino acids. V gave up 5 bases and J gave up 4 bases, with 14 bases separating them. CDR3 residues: CASSPRRGLETQYF. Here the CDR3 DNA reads TGTGCCAGCAGCCCACGCCGGGGCCTAGAGACCCAGTACTTC.

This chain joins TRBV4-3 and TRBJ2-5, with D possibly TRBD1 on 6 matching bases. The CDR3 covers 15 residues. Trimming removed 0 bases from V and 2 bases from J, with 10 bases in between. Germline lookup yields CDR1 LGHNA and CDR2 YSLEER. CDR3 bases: TGCGCCAGCAGCCAAGAGGCGAGGGGGCAAGAGACCCAGTACTTC. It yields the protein CASSQEARGQETQYF.

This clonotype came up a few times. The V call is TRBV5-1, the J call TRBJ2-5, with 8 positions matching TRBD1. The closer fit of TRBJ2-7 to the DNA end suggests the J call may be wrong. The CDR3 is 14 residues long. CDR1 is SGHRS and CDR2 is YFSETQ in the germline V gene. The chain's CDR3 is CASSPTGAIYEQYF. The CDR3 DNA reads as TGCGCCAGCAGCCCGACAGGGGCGATCTACGAGCAGTACTTC.

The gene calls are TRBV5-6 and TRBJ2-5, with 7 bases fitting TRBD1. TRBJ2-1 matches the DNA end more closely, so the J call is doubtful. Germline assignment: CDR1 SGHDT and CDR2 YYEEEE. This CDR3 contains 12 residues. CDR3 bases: TGTGCCAGCAGCATCGGACAGGTCAGGCAGTTCTTC. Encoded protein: CASSIGQVRQFF.

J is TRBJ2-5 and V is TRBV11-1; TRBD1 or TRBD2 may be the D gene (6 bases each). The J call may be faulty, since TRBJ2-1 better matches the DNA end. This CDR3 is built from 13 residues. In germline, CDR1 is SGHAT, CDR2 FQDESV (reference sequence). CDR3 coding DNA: TGTGCCAGTACCCCTCCGGGGGCCCAGGAGCAGTTCTTC. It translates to CASTPPGAQEQFF.